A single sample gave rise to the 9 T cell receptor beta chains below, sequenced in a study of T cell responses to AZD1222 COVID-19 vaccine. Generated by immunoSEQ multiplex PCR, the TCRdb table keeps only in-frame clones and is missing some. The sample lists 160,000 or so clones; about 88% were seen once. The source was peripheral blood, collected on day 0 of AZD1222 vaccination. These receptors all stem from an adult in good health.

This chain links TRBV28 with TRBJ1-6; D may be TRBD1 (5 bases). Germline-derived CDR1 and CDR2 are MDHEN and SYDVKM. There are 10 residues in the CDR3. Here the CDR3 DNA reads TGTGCGGTGGGGGGGAAGGCCCTCCACTTT. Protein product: CAVGGKALHF. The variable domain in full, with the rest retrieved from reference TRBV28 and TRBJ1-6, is DVKVTQSSRYLVKRTGEKVFLECVQDMDHENMFWYRQDPGLGLRLIYFSYDVKMKEKGDIPEGYSVSREKKERFSLILESASTNQTSMYLCAVGGKALHFGNGTRLTVT.

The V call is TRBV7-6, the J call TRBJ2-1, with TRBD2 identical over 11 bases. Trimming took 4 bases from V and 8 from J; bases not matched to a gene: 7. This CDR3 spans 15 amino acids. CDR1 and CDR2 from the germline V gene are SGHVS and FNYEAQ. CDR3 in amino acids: CASSSVTSGNDEQFF. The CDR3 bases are TGTGCCAGCAGCTCCGTGACTAGCGGGAACGATGAGCAGTTCTTC. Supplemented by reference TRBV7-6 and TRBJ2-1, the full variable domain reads GAGVSQSPRYKVTKRGQDVALRCDPISGHVSLYWYRQALGQGPEFLTYFNYEAQQDKSGLPNDRFSAERPEGSISTLTIQRTEQRDSAMYRCASSSVTSGNDEQFFGPGTRLTVL.

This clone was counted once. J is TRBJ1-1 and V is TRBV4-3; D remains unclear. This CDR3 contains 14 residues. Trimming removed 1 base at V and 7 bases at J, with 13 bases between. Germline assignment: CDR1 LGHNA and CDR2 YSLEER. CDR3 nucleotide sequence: TGCGCCAGCAGCCAAGCAACCGGGCCCCATGAAGCTTTCTTT. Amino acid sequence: CASSQATGPHEAFF.

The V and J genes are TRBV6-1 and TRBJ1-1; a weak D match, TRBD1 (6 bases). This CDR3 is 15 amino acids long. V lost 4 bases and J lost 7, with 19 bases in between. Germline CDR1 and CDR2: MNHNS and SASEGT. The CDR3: CASSAPGETRVEAFF. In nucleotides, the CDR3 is TGTGCCAGCAGTGCCCCAGGGGAGACCAGGGTTGAAGCTTTCTTT.

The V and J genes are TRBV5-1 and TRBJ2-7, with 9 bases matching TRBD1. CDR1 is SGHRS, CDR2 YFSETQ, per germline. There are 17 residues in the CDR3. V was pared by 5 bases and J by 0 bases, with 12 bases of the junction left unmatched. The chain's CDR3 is CASSPTQGARGSYEQYF. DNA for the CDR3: TGCGCCAGCAGTCCAACACAGGGGGCGCGGGGCTCCTACGAGCAGTACTTC.

Written as DNA, the CDR3 is TGTGCCAGCAGCTTGCGTGGGGACTCACCCCTCCACTTT. It is translated as CASSLRGDSPLHF. This chain uses TRBV5-6 with TRBJ1-6, with D possibly TRBD1 on 5 matching bases. The germline CDR1 and CDR2 sequences are SGHDT and YYEEEE. This CDR3 is built from 13 residues. Trimming left V 1 base short and J 10 bases short, with 9 bases between.

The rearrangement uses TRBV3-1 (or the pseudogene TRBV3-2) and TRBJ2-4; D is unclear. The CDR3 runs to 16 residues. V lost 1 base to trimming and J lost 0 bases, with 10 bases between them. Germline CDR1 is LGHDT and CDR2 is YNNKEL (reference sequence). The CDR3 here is CASSQAPILAKNIQYF. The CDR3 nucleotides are TGTGCCAGCAGCCAAGCTCCAATACTAGCCAAAAACATTCAGTACTTC.

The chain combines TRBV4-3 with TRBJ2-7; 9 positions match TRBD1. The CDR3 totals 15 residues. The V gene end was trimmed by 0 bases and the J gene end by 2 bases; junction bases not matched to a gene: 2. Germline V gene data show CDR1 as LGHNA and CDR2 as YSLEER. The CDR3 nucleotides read TGCGCCAGCAGCCAAGAGGGACAGGGCACCTACGAGCAGTACTTC. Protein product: CASSQEGQGTYEQYF.

The DNA of the CDR3 is TGTGCCAGCTTGTTCCGGGACCAAGAGACCCAGTACTTC. It yields the protein CASLFRDQETQYF. This chain joins TRBV28 and TRBJ2-5; D is unclear. Trimming cost V 8 bases and J 0 bases, with 10 bases left between them. Germline CDR1 and CDR2: MDHEN and SYDVKM. There are 13 residues in the CDR3.